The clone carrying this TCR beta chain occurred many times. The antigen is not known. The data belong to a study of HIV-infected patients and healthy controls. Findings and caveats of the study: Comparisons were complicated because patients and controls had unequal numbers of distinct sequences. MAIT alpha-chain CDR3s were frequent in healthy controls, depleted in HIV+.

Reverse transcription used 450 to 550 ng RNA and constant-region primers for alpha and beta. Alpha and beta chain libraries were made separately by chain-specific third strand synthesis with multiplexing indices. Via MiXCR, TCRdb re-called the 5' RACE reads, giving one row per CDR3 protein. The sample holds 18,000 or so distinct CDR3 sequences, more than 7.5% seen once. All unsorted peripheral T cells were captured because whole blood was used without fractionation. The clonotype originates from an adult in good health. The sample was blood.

CDR3 bases: TGCAGCGTTGTCAAACAGTTGAACACTGAAGCTTTCTTT. This gives the protein CSVVKQLNTEAFF. The chain joins TRBV29-1 to TRBJ1-1, with D hard to call. Per the germline V gene, CDR1 is SQVTM and CDR2 is ANQGSEA. CDR3 length: 13 residues. Trimming removed 4 bases at V and 0 bases at J, with 9 bases between.